Listed below are T cell receptor beta chains from one sample, sequenced in a study of T cell responses to AZD1222 COVID-19 vaccine. Some clones are missing from TCRdb's copy, which holds only in-frame ones; the method was immunoSEQ multiplex PCR. The table records roughly 160,000 clones, 90% to 95% of them present only once. Sample: peripheral blood, taken on day 0 of AZD1222 vaccination. Receptors originate from an adult in good health. The CDR3 runs from the conserved cysteine through the conserved F or W. A D gene is named only where the DNA matches it firmly. Rows give clone size only sometimes, using once, few, many, or a class for an expanded clone.

v_gene	d_gene	j_gene	abundance	CDR3aa	CDR3nt
TRBV28	-	TRBJ1-5	once	CASSLGIWSNQPQHF	TGTGCCAGCAGTTTGGGTATTTGGAGCAATCAGCCCCAGCATTTT
TRBV9	-	TRBJ2-2	-	CASSVNLGGNTGELFF	TGTGCCAGCAGCGTAAATCTCGGTGGGAACACCGGGGAGCTGTTTTTT
TRBV7-9	-	TRBJ1-4	-	CASSPRPGGKLFF	TGTGCCAGCAGCCCCCGACCTGGGGGAAAACTGTTTTTT
TRBV4-1	-	TRBJ2-3	-	CASSQDRSASTDTQYF	TGCGCCAGCAGCCAAGATCGGTCAGCGAGCACAGATACGCAGTATTTT
TRBV27	TRBD1	TRBJ1-5	-	CASSPQGQGAQPQHF	TGTGCCAGCAGTCCGCAAGGACAGGGGGCTCAGCCCCAGCATTTT
TRBV28	TRBD1	TRBJ1-2	once	CATRTGSNYGYTF	TGTGCCACCAGGACAGGGTCGAACTATGGCTACACCTTC
TRBV7-2	-	TRBJ2-3	-	CASSGYRGTDTQYF	TGTGCCAGCAGTGGTTACCGGGGGACAGATACGCAGTATTTT
TRBV30	-	TRBJ1-5	-	CAWSVDLNQPQHF	TGTGCCTGGAGCGTAGATCTCAATCAGCCCCAGCATTTT
TRBV7-3	-	TRBJ1-1	-	CASSVGRNTEAFF	TGTGCCAGCAGCGTGGGGAGGAACACTGAAGCTTTCTTT
TRBV4-1	-	TRBJ1-5	-	CASSPIPGGGPNQPQHF	TGCGCCAGCAGCCCTATCCCGGGAGGGGGTCCCAATCAGCCCCAGCATTTT
TRBV19	-	TRBJ1-1	-	CASSIRFTRGTEAFF	TGTGCCAGTAGTATTCGGTTTACAAGAGGCACTGAAGCTTTCTTT
TRBV7-2	-	TRBJ2-7	-	CATGPRSSYEQYF	TGTGCCACCGGACCCCGGTCGTCCTACGAGCAGTACTTC
TRBV5-8	-	TRBJ2-3	once	CASSFLRERTDTQYF	TGTGCCAGCAGCTTTTTGAGAGAACGCACAGATACGCAGTATTTT
TRBV27	-	TRBJ1-2	once	CASSLLDQGIGGYTF	TGTGCCAGCAGTTTATTGGATCAGGGGATCGGTGGCTACACCTTC
TRBV7-9	TRBD1	TRBJ1-1	once	CASSLGGRGASEAFF	TGTGCCAGCAGCTTAGGTGGCAGGGGGGCTTCTGAAGCTTTCTTT
TRBV10-1	-	TRBJ1-1	-	CASSESRANTEAFF	TGCGCCAGCAGTGAGTCACGGGCGAACACTGAAGCTTTCTTT
TRBV4-3	-	TRBJ2-7	-	CASSQVPFTYEQYF	TGCGCCAGCAGCCAAGTGCCTTTTACTTACGAGCAGTACTTC
TRBV4-2	-	TRBJ1-1	-	CASSQGDRRMNTEAFF	TGTGCCAGCAGCCAAGGCGACAGGCGCATGAACACTGAAGCTTTCTTT